This section outlines one T cell receptor (beta chain) sequence together with its context. The protocol was immunoSEQ multiplex PCR, while the TCRdb copy is restricted to in-frame clones and leaves out a portion. The sample records over 450,000 clones, 78% being singletons. Trimming pared 5 bases from V and 8 bases from J, leaving 11 bases between. The length of the CDR3 is 12 residues. Germline-derived CDR1 and CDR2 are MNHEY and SMNVEV (reference sequence). This specimen belongs to a study of shared T cell receptors in the human thymus. The sample also formed part of further work on human thymus T cells. That report adds: Congenital heart defects were the reason for the corrective surgery that the donors, healthy Finnish infants, were having. Resections from corrective heart surgery supplied the thymus tissue. Repertoires from thymus and blood appeared to show biased V and J gene usage. The related literature has documented a marked overlap of thymic repertoires among unrelated individuals.

Sequencing was performed on thymocytes. The rearrangement links TRBV27 to TRBJ2-3, with D maybe TRBD2 (5 bases). The sequence was obtained from a boy in the first two years of life with a congenital heart defect. The CDR3: CASSPLVGTQYF. In DNA, the CDR3 is TGTGCCAGCAGTCCACTAGTTGGTACGCAGTATTTT.